The 3 T cell receptor beta chains presented below share a single source sample, sequenced in a study of blood T cell repertoires in COVID-19. Sequencing used immunoSEQ multiplex PCR; TCRdb keeps in-frame clones, though not all of them. Among around 180,000 clones listed, approximately 85% were seen once. Sequencing input: peripheral blood. Receptors originate from a human donor with active or convalescent COVID-19. The donor label of this sample is uncertain.

The V call is TRBV29-1, the J call TRBJ2-1; the D gene is possibly TRBD2 (7 bases). V shed 6 bases and J shed 2 bases, with 11 bases lying between them. CDR1 SQVTM and CDR2 ANQGSEA come from the germline V gene. This CDR3 is 13 amino acids long. The CDR3 here is CSVGRGTYNEQFF. The CDR3 coding sequence is TGCAGCGTGGGGAGGGGGACCTACAATGAGCAGTTCTTC.

The gene calls are TRBV11-2 and TRBJ1-2; D is undetermined. The V end was cut by 2 bases, the J end by 5 bases, with 6 bases between. Germline lookup yields CDR1 SGHAT and CDR2 FQNNGV. CDR3 length equals 12 residues. The CDR3, as DNA: TGTGCCAGCAGCTTACGGGGTTATGGCTACACCTTC. It translates to CASSLRGYGYTF.

This chain connects TRBV4-2 to TRBJ2-7; 10 bases align to TRBD2. The CDR3 contains 15 residues. V trimming: 2 bases; J trimming: 6 bases; junction bases outside the gene matches: 7. Germline CDR1 and CDR2: LGHNA and YNFKEQ. The CDR3 DNA sequence: TGTGCCAGCAGCCAACCCGGGACTAGCGTTGGCGAGCAGTACTTC. As protein: CASSQPGTSVGEQYF.